This section outlines one T cell receptor (beta chain) sequence together with its context. What it binds is not known. This record comes from a study of vaccination effects on CD4 cells after COVID-19. The V gene's germline CDR1 is SGDLS and CDR2 YYNGEE. The CDR3 totals 17 residues. Trimming left V 0 bases short and J 0 bases short, with 13 bases between. Culturing for 10 days preceded CD4+ T cell isolation. Assay: immunoSEQ multiplex PCR; the TCRdb copy retains only in-frame clones and omits some. The sample includes tens of thousands of clones, about 71% seen only once; the top ten take roughly 3.8%.

V usage is TRBV9 and J usage is TRBJ1-3; D is uncertain. The receptor was isolated from a human donor who received a COVID-19 vaccine. Sequencing was performed on CD4+ T cells from PBMCs cultured without peptide, taken before COVID-19 vaccination. Here the CDR3 reads CASSVATMRSSGNTIYF. CDR3 coding DNA: TGTGCCAGCAGCGTAGCTACAATGCGGAGCTCTGGAAACACCATATATTTT.